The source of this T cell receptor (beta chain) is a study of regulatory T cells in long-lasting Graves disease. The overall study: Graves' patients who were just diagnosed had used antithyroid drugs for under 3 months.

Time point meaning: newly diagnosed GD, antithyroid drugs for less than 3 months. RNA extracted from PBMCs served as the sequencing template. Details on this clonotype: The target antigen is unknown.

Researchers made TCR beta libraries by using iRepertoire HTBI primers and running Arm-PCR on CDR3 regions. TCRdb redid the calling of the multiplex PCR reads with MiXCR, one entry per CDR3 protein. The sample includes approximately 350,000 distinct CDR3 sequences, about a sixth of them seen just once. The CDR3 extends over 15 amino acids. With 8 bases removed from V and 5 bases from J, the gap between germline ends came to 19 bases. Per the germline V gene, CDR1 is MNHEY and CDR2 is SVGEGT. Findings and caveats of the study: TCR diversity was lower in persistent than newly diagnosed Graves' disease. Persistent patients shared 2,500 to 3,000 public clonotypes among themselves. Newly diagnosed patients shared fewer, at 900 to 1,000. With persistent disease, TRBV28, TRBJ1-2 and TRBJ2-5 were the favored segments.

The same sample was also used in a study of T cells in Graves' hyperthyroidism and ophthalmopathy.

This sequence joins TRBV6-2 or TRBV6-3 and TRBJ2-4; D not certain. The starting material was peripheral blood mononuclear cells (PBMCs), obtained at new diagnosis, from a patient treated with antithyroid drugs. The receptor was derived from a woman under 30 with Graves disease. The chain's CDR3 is CASRLPGRGENIQYF. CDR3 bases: TGTGCCAGCCGCCTCCCTGGGCGAGGAGAAAACATTCAGTACTTC.